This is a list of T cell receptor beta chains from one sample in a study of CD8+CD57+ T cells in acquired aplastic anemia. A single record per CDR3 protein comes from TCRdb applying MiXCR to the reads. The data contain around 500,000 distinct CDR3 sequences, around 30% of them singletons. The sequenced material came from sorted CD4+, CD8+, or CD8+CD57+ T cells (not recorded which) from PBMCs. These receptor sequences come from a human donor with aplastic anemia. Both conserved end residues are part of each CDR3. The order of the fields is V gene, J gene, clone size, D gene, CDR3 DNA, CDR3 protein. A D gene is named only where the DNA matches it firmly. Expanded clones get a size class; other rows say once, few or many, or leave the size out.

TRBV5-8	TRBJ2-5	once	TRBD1	TGTGCCAGCACCCTCGAGGGGGCAGGGGAAGAGACCCAGTACTTC	CASTLEGAGEETQYF
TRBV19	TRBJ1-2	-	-	TGTGCCAGTAGTATGGTGGGGCGAGCTAACTATGGCTACACCTTC	CASSMVGRANYGYTF
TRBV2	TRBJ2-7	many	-	TGTGCCAGCAGTGGGAGCTTTCGGGGCACGTCTGCCTACGAGCAGTACTTC	CASSGSFRGTSAYEQYF
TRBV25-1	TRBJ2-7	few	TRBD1	TGTGCCAGCAGAGAAAGGGACAGCCTTTTCTCCTACGAGCAGTACTTC	CASRERDSLFSYEQYF
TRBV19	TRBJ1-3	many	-	TGTGCCAGTAGTATCCGGGAGCGTGCAAACACCATATATTTT	CASSIRERANTIYF
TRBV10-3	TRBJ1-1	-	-	TGTGCCAGCAGTTACGGGGGGGACACTGAAGCTTTCTTT	CASSYGGDTEAFF
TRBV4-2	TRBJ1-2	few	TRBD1	TGTGCCAGCAGCCAAGATCGAATTACTGGACAGGGCTATGGCTACACCTTC	CASSQDRITGQGYGYTF
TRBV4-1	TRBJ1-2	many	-	TGCGCCAGCAGCCAAGAAGGAGTCAGAGACTTTCGGTATGGCTACACCTTC	CASSQEGVRDFRYGYTF
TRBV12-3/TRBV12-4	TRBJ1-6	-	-	TGTGCCAGCAGGGCGGGAGAAACCTTTAATTCACCCCTCCACTTT	CASRAGETFNSPLHF
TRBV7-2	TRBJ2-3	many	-	TGTGCCAGCAGACAGGGCCCACAAGGTACGCAGTATTTT	CASRQGPQGTQYF
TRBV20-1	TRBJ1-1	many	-	TGCAGTGGACGACAGGCAGGGAACACTGAAGCTTTCTTT	CSGRQAGNTEAFF
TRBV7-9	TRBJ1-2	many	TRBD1	TGTGCCAGCAGCTTCGGACAGGGTGAAGGCTACACCTTC	CASSFGQGEGYTF
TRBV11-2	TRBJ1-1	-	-	TGTGCCAGCAGCCCCTCCTGGTACGTGACTGAAGCTTTCTTT	CASSPSWYVTEAFF
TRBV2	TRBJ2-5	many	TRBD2	TGTGCCGGGACGGGACTAGCGATTGGGGAGACCCAGTACTTC	CAGTGLAIGETQYF
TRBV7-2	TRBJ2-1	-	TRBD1	TGTGCCAGCAGCTTACAGGGGGCGCGCAATGAGCAGTTCTTC	CASSLQGARNEQFF
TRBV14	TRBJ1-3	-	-	TGTGCCAGCAGCCCAAATTACGGGAGACGAAACACCATATATTTT	CASSPNYGRRNTIYF
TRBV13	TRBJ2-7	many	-	TGTGCCAGCACCCGATCTGGGTTGGTGTACGAGCAGTACTTC	CASTRSGLVYEQYF
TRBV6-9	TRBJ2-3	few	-	TGTGCCAGCAGTTATTTATCCGGCGGCCTAGCGAGGGACCGCACAGATACGCAGTATTTT	CASSYLSGGLARDRTDTQYF
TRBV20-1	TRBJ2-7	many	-	TGCAGTGCTAGGGCACGCTCATGGGAGCAGTACTTC	CSARARSWEQYF
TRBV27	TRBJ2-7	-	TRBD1	TGTGCCAGCAGCAAGGACAGGGGTTTGGGCGAGCAGTACTTC	CASSKDRGLGEQYF
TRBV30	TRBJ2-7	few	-	TGTGCCTGGAGTCCGCAGTTGTTGGGGGAGCAGTACTTC	CAWSPQLLGEQYF
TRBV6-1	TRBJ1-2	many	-	TGTGCCAGCAGTCTCGATGGAGGCGGCTACACCTTC	CASSLDGGGYTF
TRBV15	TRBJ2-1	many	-	TGTGCCACCAGCCGAGACCGGGCCTCCAATGAGCAGTTCTTC	CATSRDRASNEQFF
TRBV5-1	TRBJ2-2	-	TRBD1	TGCGCCAGCAGCTTCGGGACAGGGTACAACACCGGGGAGCTGTTTTTT	CASSFGTGYNTGELFF
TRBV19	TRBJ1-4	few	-	TGTGCCAGTAGTATAACGCGGGGGGATGAAAAACTGTTTTTT	CASSITRGDEKLFF
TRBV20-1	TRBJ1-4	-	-	TGCAGTGCGAGCCAGCCTAATGAAAAACTGTTTTTT	CSASQPNEKLFF
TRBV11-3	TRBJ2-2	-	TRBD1	TGTGCCAGCAGCAAAACGGACAGGGGGTTCGGGGAGCTGTTTTTT	CASSKTDRGFGELFF
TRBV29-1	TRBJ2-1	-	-	TGCAGCGTTTCGAACAATGAGCGGTCCTTC	CSVSNNERSF
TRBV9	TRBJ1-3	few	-	TGTGCCAGCAGCGTAGATGGGAATACTGGAAACACCATATATTTT	CASSVDGNTGNTIYF
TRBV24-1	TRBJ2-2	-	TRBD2	TGTGCCACCAGTGATAGGACTAGCGAACGTGGCGGGGAGTTGTTTTTT	CATSDRTSERGGELFF
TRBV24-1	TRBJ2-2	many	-	TGTGCCACCAGTGAGCCAGGTTCCGGGGAGCTGTTTTTT	CATSEPGSGELFF
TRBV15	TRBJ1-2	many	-	TGTGCCACCAGCAGAACCTTTGGGAGTTCGCTGGCCTATGGCTACACCTTC	CATSRTFGSSLAYGYTF
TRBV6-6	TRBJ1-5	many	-	TGTGCCAGCAGATGGGACAATAGCAATCAGCCCCAGCATTTT	CASRWDNSNQPQHF
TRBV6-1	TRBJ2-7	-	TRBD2	TGTGCCAGCAGAAGCGGGGGCAGAAGTTACGAGCAGTACTTC	CASRSGGRSYEQYF
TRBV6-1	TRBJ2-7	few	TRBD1	TGTGCCAGCAGTAGCGGGACAGGGGAGGTGGGGCAGTACTTC	CASSSGTGEVGQYF
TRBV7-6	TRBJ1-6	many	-	TGTGCCAGCAGCTTAGGACAGGAACATTCACCCCTCCACTTT	CASSLGQEHSPLHF
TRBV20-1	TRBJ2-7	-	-	TGCAGTGCTCGGCGACTAACTGAAGAGCAGTACTTC	CSARRLTEEQYF
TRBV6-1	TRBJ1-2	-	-	TGTGCCAGCACTCTAAAAAGTCAGTCCGGGACGGCACCTGGCTACACCTTC	CASTLKSQSGTAPGYTF
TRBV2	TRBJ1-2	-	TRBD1	TGTGCCAGCAGTGAAGGGAACCAGGGGGCGGGCTATGGCTACACCTTC	CASSEGNQGAGYGYTF
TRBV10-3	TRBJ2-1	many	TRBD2	TGTGCCAGTTCACGGGGGGACTCCTACAATGAGCAGTTCTTC	CASSRGDSYNEQFF
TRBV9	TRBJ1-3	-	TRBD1	TGTGCCAGCAGGTCCGGGACAGGAGTAAGCTCTGGAAACACCATATATTTT	CASRSGTGVSSGNTIYF
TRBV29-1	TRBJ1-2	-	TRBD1	TGCAGCGCCGGGACAGAACTCTATGGCTACACCTTC	CSAGTELYGYTF
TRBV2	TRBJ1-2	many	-	TGTGCCAGCACCGAGCGGGGAGTGCAGGGCTATGGCTACACCTTC	CASTERGVQGYGYTF
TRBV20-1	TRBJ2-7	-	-	TGCAGTGCCAAGGGCAGGAAAAATTACGGGCAGTACTTC	CSAKGRKNYGQYF
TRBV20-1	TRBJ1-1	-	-	TGCAGTGCTAGTGGGGGCCTACGGACTGAAGCTTTCTTT	CSASGGLRTEAFF
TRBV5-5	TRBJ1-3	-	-	TGTGCCAGCAGCTTTGCACCTCCCCCTGGAAACACCATATATTTT	CASSFAPPPGNTIYF
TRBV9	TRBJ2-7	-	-	TGTGCCAGCAGCGTTCGGTTTAATGAGCAGTACTTC	CASSVRFNEQYF
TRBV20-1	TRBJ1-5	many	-	TGCAGTGCTAGAGTCGTTACAGGTAATCAGCCCCAGCATTTT	CSARVVTGNQPQHF
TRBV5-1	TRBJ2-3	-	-	TGCGCCAGCAGCTTGAACGGAGATACGCAGTATTTT	CASSLNGDTQYF
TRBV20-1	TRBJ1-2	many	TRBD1	TGCAGTGCTAGCTCAGGGGGCAATGGCTACACCTTC	CSASSGGNGYTF
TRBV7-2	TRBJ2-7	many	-	TGTGCCAGCAGCTTATTTGGTGGCGGGTACGAGCAGTACTTC	CASSLFGGGYEQYF
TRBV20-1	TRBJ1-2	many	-	TGCAGTGCCGAATCAGTCGACTATGGCTACACCTTC	CSAESVDYGYTF
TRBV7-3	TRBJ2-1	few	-	TGTGCCAGCAGCTTAAGGGGACTGGACTACAATGAGCAGTTCTTC	CASSLRGLDYNEQFF
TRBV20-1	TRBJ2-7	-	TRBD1	TGCAGTGCTCCCCCGGGACAGGGATTTGACGAGCAGTACTTC	CSAPPGQGFDEQYF
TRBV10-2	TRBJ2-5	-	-	TGCGCCAGCAACTCCGTCCTACAAGAGACCCAGTACTTC	CASNSVLQETQYF
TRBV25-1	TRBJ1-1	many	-	TGTGCCAGCAAAAAGGGGATGAACACTGAAGCTTTCTTT	CASKKGMNTEAFF
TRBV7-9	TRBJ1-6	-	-	TGTGCCAGCAGCTTTGAGGGGGGTAATTCACCCCTCCACTTT	CASSFEGGNSPLHF